This T cell receptor beta chain was recovered during a study of vaccination and CD4 T cells after COVID-19. Background on the study: Post-vaccine specimens were obtained a median about 70 days after dose two (range 14 to 241). Overlapping SARS-CoV-2, HCoV-NL63, HCoV-OC43 and HCoV-229E spike peptides stimulated the cells.

This CDR3 is built from 15 residues. CDR1 SNHLY and CDR2 FYNNEI come from the germline V gene. V dropped 6 bases and J dropped 2; count of bases not matched to a gene: 10. About this clonotype: The antigen remains undetermined.

With the Oncomine TCR Beta short-read assay, DNA from cultured CD4+ T cells was sequenced. Via MiXCR, TCRdb re-called the PCR reads, giving one row per CDR3 protein. Of tens of thousands of distinct CDR3 sequences listed, approximately 41% are singletons. Time point defined: late sampling 161 to 241 days after vaccination in three convalescent patients. Treatment in this sample: approximately 11-day PBMC culture with coronavirus spike peptide pools or control peptides (ViraFEST assay). The sample consisted of CD4+ T cells from blood, cultured in vitro, taken about 7 months after SARS-CoV-2 vaccination. This chain connects TRBV2 to TRBJ2-7; 7 bases are a match to TRBD1. The receptor was derived from a human donor who had recovered from COVID-19. The CDR3 DNA is TGTGCCAGCAGAGTAGGGTCGGGACAGACCTACGAGCAGTACTTC. This codes for CASRVGSGQTYEQYF.